This T cell receptor (beta chain) was captured by sequencing in a study of blood T cell repertoires in COVID-19. In the study overall: COVID-19 samples from acute and convalescent phases originated in the United States, Italy and Spain. T cells, B-cell-depleted T cells, or PBMCs provided the cDNA or gDNA that served as material.

Original handling: Amplifying reference gene primers gave estimates of nucleated cell counts. Data came from immunoSEQ multiplex PCR; TCRdb stores just in-frame clones and leaves some out. V, J and clone size are those of that table, while D and trimming were read from the DNA. Of roughly 350,000 clones in the sample, about 85% were seen once. V dropped 2 bases and J dropped 9 bases, with 8 bases sitting between them. The CDR3 spans 12 residues. Germline V gives CDR1 MNHEY, CDR2 SMNVEV (reference sequence). This clone was detected once. This sequence was found in a woman younger than 35 with acute or convalescent COVID-19. The sample taken for sequencing was peripheral blood. The rearrangement links TRBV27 to TRBJ2-1; no clear D gene. The CDR3 spells CASSLPRGEQFF. For the CDR3, the DNA is TGTGCCAGCAGTTTACCTAGAGGTGAGCAGTTCTTC.